The clone carrying this TCR beta chain showed up just a few times. The data were obtained in a study of beta chain features in type 1 diabetes. TCRB transcripts that were expressed got sequenced, as all of the isolated RNA had been reverse transcribed. Repertoires were generated with immunoSEQ multiplex PCR, while TCRdb's copy carries only in-frame clones and drops some. This sample has about 320,000 clones, with approximately 14% found just once. Looked up from germline, CDR1 is SGHAT and CDR2 is FQNNGV. This CDR3 is 15 amino acids long. Trimming shortened V by 3 bases and J by 4 bases, and 15 bases separated the two germline ends.

Sequenced material: central memory CD4+ T cells from blood. The V and J genes are TRBV11-2 and TRBJ1-1, with unresolved D. This clonotype originated in a man aged 25-40 years in good health. The CDR3 nucleotides read TGTGCCAGCAGCTTGGCGGGCCTAACGGGCACTGAAGCTTTCTTT. It yields the protein CASSLAGLTGTEAFF.